This T cell receptor (beta chain) was obtained from a study of blood T cell repertoires in COVID-19. Study overall: COVID-19 samples, acute and convalescent, were from the United States, Italy and Spain. PBMCs, B-cell-depleted T cells, or T cells were the source of the cDNA or gDNA that made up the material.

In the original analysis: Reference gene primers were amplified, and this amplification served to estimate nucleated cell counts. Some clones are missing from TCRdb's copy, which holds only in-frame ones; the method was immunoSEQ multiplex PCR. V and J calls and clone size are as listed in that table; D and trimming were resolved from the DNA. The data show 270,000 or so clones, with 81% seen just once and around 2.9% held by the top ten. CDR1 is LGHNA and CDR2 is YNFKEQ in the germline V gene. The CDR3 loop spans 14 amino acids. Trimming removed 3 bases at V and 3 bases at J, with 9 bases between. This receptor was obtained from an older woman with active or convalescent COVID-19. The sequencing sample was made of peripheral blood. The rearrangement uses TRBV4-2 and TRBJ1-5; no reliable D call. The CDR3, as DNA: TGTGCCAGCAGCCAGCTCCGGGACAATCAGCCCCAGCATTTT. Amino acids: CASSQLRDNQPQHF.